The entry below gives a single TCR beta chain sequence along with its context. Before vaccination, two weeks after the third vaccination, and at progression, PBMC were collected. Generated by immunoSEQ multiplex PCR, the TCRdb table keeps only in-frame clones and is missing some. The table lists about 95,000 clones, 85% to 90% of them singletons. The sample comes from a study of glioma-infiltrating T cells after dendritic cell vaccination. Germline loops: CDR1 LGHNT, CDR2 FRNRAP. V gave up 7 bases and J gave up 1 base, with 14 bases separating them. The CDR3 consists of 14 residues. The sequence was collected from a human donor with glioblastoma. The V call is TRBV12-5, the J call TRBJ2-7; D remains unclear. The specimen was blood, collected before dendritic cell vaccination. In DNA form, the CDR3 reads TGTGCTAGTGTTCCAGACGGCGGTTCCTACGAGCAGTACTTC. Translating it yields CASVPDGGSYEQYF.